The TCR beta chain described here comes from a study of blood T cell repertoires in COVID-19. As for the study in general: PBMCs, B-cell-depleted T cells, or T cells were the source of the cDNA or gDNA that made up the material.

Profiled with immunoSEQ multiplex PCR; TCRdb holds only in-frame clones, not every one. Of roughly 450,000 clones listed, less than 95% are singletons. This CDR3 region has 11 residues. The V and J ends lost 5 bases and 4 bases respectively, with 8 bases between them. Germline V gene lookup returns CDR1 DFQATT and CDR2 SNEGSKA (reference sequence). Participants came from 20 to 25 US areas, aged about 18 to 89 years. Cohorts were determined from participant-reported clinical history. Recovered participants had two consecutive negative NP/OP PCR tests, healthcare professional clearance, or symptom resolution.

The sequence came from a young man who had recovered from COVID-19. Sequences were obtained from PBMCs or T cells enriched from blood (not recorded which). The chain has TRBV20-1 and TRBJ1-1; D remains unclear. Here the CDR3 DNA reads TGCAGTGCTCTGAGGAGCACTGAAGCTTTCTTT. Translating it yields CSALRSTEAFF.